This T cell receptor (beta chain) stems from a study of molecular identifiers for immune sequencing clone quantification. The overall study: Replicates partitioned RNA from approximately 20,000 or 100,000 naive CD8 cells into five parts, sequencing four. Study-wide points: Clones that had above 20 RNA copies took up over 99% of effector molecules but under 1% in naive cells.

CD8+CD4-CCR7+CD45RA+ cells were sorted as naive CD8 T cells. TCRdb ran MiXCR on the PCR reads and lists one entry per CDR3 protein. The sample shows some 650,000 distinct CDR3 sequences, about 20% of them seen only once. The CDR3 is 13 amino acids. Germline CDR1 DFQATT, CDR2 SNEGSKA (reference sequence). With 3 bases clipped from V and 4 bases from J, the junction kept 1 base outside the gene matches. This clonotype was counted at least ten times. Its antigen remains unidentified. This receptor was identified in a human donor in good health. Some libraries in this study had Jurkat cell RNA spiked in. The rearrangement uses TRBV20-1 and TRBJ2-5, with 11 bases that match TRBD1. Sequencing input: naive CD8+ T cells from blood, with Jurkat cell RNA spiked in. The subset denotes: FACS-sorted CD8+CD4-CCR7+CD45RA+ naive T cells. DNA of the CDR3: TGCAGTGCTAGGGACAGGGGGCGAGAGACCCAGTACTTC. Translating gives CSARDRGRETQYF.